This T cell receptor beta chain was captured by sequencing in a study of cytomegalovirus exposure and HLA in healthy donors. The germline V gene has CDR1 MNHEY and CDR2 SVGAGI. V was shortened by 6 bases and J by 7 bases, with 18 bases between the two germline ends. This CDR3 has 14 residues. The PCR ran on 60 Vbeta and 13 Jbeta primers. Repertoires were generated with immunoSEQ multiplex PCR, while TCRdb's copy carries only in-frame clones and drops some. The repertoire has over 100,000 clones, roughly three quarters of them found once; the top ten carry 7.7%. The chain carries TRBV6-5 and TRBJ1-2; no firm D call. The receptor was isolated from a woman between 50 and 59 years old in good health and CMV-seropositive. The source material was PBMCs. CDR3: CASRGRSSGIGYTF. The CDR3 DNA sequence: TGTGCCAGCAGAGGAAGATCGAGCGGGATTGGCTACACCTTC.